Shown below are 12 T cell receptor beta chains from a single sample sequenced in a study of OX40 agonist ivuxolimab in advanced cancers. Here immunoSEQ multiplex PCR was the method, and the copy in TCRdb shows in-frame clones only, minus some. Of tens of thousands of clones in the sample, about 91% were seen once. Here the sequenced sample was CD4+ or CD8+ T cells sorted from blood, taken in a trial of the OX40 agonist ivuxolimab. Every receptor here comes from an adult with an advanced solid tumor such as melanoma, head and neck, liver or kidney cancer.

The rearrangement joins TRBV2 to TRBJ2-5; TRBD2 matches at 10 bases. Germline CDR1 reads SNHLY; CDR2 reads FYNNEI. The CDR3 spans 15 residues. J lost 7 bases, V lost 2 bases, and 7 bases had no gene match. For the CDR3, the DNA is TGTGCCAGCAGTGAAAAGAGCGGGAGGGTCGGGACCCAGTACTTC. As protein: CASSEKSGRVGTQYF.

The gene calls are TRBV6-6 and TRBJ2-3; a possible D gene is TRBD2 (5 bases). Germline V CDR1 and CDR2: MNHNY, SVGAGI (reference sequence). V was pared by 6 bases and J by 2 bases, with 6 bases between. The CDR3 spans 12 residues. In nucleotides, the CDR3 is TGTGCCAGCAGGGGAGACACAGATACGCAGTATTTT. Translated: CASRGDTDTQYF.

The gene calls are TRBV30 and TRBJ1-6, with D unresolved. Germline V gene data show CDR1 as GTSNPN and CDR2 as SVGIG (reference sequence). The CDR3 length is 13 residues. V was clipped by 1 base and J by 8 bases, with 9 bases between them. The CDR3 sequence: CAWSARRDSPLHF. As DNA, the CDR3 is TGTGCCTGGAGTGCTAGGAGGGATTCACCCCTCCACTTT.

The CDR3 DNA follows: TGTGCCAGCAGCTTGGGACAGAGAAACACCGGGGAGCTGTTTTTT. It specifies CASSLGQRNTGELFF. The chain has TRBV5-4 and TRBJ2-2; D is perhaps TRBD1 (5 bases). Germline CDR1 is SGHNT and CDR2 is YYREEE (reference sequence). The CDR3 runs 15 residues. V shed 0 bases and J shed 2 bases, with 8 bases lying between them.

The chain recombines TRBV9 with TRBJ1-3, with D uncertain. The ends were cut back, 3 bases at V and 0 bases at J, with 10 bases in the middle. CDR1 and CDR2 (germline): SGDLS, YYNGEE. The CDR3 length is 15 residues. The CDR3 loop reads CASSALSSSGNTIYF. In nucleotides, the CDR3 is TGTGCCAGCAGCGCCCTTTCAAGCTCTGGAAACACCATATATTTT.

The J gene is TRBJ1-1, the V gene TRBV4-1, with a weak D call TRBD1 (6 bases). V was trimmed by 3 bases and J by 1 base, leaving 12 bases between them. Germline CDR1 and CDR2: MGHRA and YSYEKL. The CDR3 loop spans 15 amino acids. The CDR3 spells CASSHPTGRNTEAFF. The CDR3 DNA is TGCGCCAGCAGCCACCCGACAGGCCGGAACACTGAAGCTTTCTTT.

V usage is TRBV19 and J usage is TRBJ1-5, with 10 bases that match TRBD1. The CDR3 runs 14 residues. Germline loops: CDR1 LNHDA, CDR2 SQIVND (reference sequence). Trimming at V came to 5 bases and at J to 4 bases, leaving 2 bases not matched to a gene. The CDR3 DNA reads as TGTGCCAGTAGTCGGACAGGGGGTAATCAGCCCCAGCATTTT. Translating gives CASSRTGGNQPQHF.

The chain employs TRBV5-1 and TRBJ2-1; 12 bases align to TRBD1. V gave up 0 bases and J gave up 6 bases; unmatched junction bases: 4. Looked up from germline, CDR1 is SGHRS and CDR2 is YFSETQ. This CDR3 contains 16 residues. The CDR3 loop reads CASSLGWDRGRNEQFF. The CDR3 DNA reads TGCGCCAGCAGCTTGGGATGGGACAGGGGGCGCAATGAGCAGTTCTTC.

The rearrangement links TRBV6-5 to TRBJ2-1; 10 nucleotides agree with TRBD2. This CDR3 is 14 amino acids long. V lost 8 bases to trimming and J lost 7 bases; unmatched junction nucleotides: 8. CDR1 is MNHEY, CDR2 SVGAGI, per germline. The CDR3 loop reads CASSSGRATNEQFF. Here the CDR3 DNA reads TGTGCCAGCTCCAGCGGGAGGGCTACGAATGAGCAGTTCTTC.

This clone has a single count. The chain has TRBV15 and TRBJ1-4; 8 bases align to TRBD1. CDR1 is LNHNV and CDR2 is YYDKDF in the germline V gene (reference sequence). The CDR3 sequence is 15 residues long. V was pared by 7 bases and J by 8 bases, with 12 bases of the junction left unmatched. CDR3 sequence: CATISTGTGGEKLFF. The CDR3 nucleotides are TGTGCCACCATCTCGACCGGGACAGGAGGCGAAAAACTGTTTTTT.

The chain carries TRBV2 and TRBJ2-3; 8 bases align to TRBD1. Germline V gene lookup returns CDR1 SNHLY and CDR2 FYNNEI. CDR3 size: 16 residues. The ends lost 7 bases at V and 5 bases at J; junction bases unmatched: 14. DNA of the CDR3: TGTGCCAGCACCTTCGGGCAGGGGGCCCGGGGAGATACGCAGTATTTT. Protein product: CASTFGQGARGDTQYF.

The rearrangement joins TRBV7-7 to TRBJ2-5; D is possibly TRBD1 or TRBD2 (6 bases each). V gave up 1 base and J gave up 7 bases, with 16 bases separating them. CDR1 is SSHAT, CDR2 FNYEAQ, per germline (reference sequence). The CDR3 has 15 amino acids. The DNA of the CDR3 is TGTGCCAGCAGCTTAGACGGGGGCCTCGCGGGGACCCAGTACTTC. It is translated as CASSLDGGLAGTQYF.